Described below is a single T cell receptor beta chain sequence and its context. Its specificity is not known. The sample originates from a study of shared clonotypes between healthy human individuals. The study, taken as a whole, reports: Despite large depth, sorted-subset datasets appeared incompletely sequenced.

It was across several immunoSEQ plates that each subset's genomic DNA was evenly split. Sequenced by immunoSEQ multiplex PCR; TCRdb stores in-frame clones only, minus some. The sample lists about 1.9 million clones; over 85% were seen once. CD45RO-negative cells were positively selected for CCR7, leaving out terminally differentiated effector memory CD45RA+ cells. The V and J ends lost 3 bases and 0 bases respectively, with 9 bases between them. Germline CDR1 and CDR2: LNHDA and SQIVND (reference sequence). The CDR3 runs to 15 residues. The gene calls are TRBV19 and TRBJ1-5; D is unclear. The sequence was collected from a man between 18 and 29 years old in good health. Some clones in this sample may be carry-over from other donors' samples. The sequenced sample consisted of naive CD8+ T cells from PBMCs. The CDR3 nucleotides are TGTGCCAGTAGTATTCAGGCGGGTAGCAATCAGCCCCAGCATTTT. Translation: CASSIQAGSNQPQHF.